The 24 T cell receptor beta chains listed next were all sequenced from one sample in a study of blood T cell repertoires in COVID-19. The data were produced by immunoSEQ multiplex PCR, yet TCRdb's version contains in-frame clones alone and is incomplete. The sample records about 40,000 clones, 88% being singletons. Sequenced sample: peripheral blood. The receptors were gathered from a woman in her 70s with acute or convalescent COVID-19.

This clone has a handful of counts. V is TRBV6-5 and J is TRBJ2-5, with 8 bases that match TRBD1. Per germline, CDR1 MNHEY and CDR2 SVGAGI. The CDR3 totals 13 residues. Germline trimming cut 7 bases from V and 2 bases from J; bases unmatched to any gene: 3. The CDR3 DNA sequence: TGTGCCAGCACCCGACAGGGGCAAGAGACCCAGTACTTC. Its protein is CASTRQGQETQYF.

The genes are TRBV30 and TRBJ1-2; D remains unclear. The length of the CDR3 is 12 residues. The V end lost 4 bases, the J end lost 1 base, and 7 bases lay between the germline ends. Germline V CDR1 and CDR2: GTSNPN, SVGIG (reference sequence). The CDR3 loop reads CAWTGLNYGYTF. CDR3 nucleotides: TGTGCCTGGACAGGCCTTAACTATGGCTACACCTTC.

The rearrangement links TRBV13 to TRBJ1-1; 7 nucleotides line up with TRBD1. The CDR3 length is 14 residues. Germline CDR1 and CDR2: PRHDT and FYEKMQ (reference sequence). V lost 6 bases, J lost 8 bases, and 12 bases stayed unmatched. CDR3 residues: CASSSPPGQTEAFF. The CDR3 DNA follows: TGTGCCAGCAGTTCACCCCCGGGACAGACCGAAGCTTTCTTT. Complete variable domain (other parts from reference TRBV13 and TRBJ1-1): AAGVIQSPRHLIKEKRETATLKCYPIPRHDTVYWYQQGPGQDPQFLISFYEKMQSDKGSIPDRFSAQQFSDYHSELNMSSLELGDSALYFCASSSPPGQTEAFFGQGTRLTVV.

The chain couples TRBV7-2 to TRBJ2-1, with TRBD2 matching 8 bases. The CDR3 runs to 15 residues. Looked up from germline, CDR1 is SGHTA and CDR2 is FQGNSA. J was trimmed by 9 bases and V by 7 bases; bases with no gene match: 14. The CDR3 DNA sequence: TGTGCCAGCACCCTTTCGGTGCGGGGGGAGGGTGAGCAGTTCTTC. Translating gives CASTLSVRGEGEQFF.

CDR3 DNA sequence: TGTGCCAGCAGTTACTCCGGCACAGGGGGTTCACCCCTCCACTTT. Amino acids: CASSYSGTGGSPLHF. This sequence joins TRBV6-5 and TRBJ1-6, with TRBD1 matching over 8 bases. CDR1 is MNHEY, CDR2 SVGAGI, per germline. The junction had 4 bases not matched to a gene; V was cut back by 0 bases and J by 9 bases. CDR3 size: 15 residues.

The chain carries TRBV5-4 and TRBJ2-3, with 9 bases matching TRBD2. Per the germline V gene, CDR1 is SGHNT and CDR2 is YYREEE (reference sequence). The junction had 12 bases not matched to a gene; V was cut back by 5 bases and J by 5 bases. The CDR3 is 16 amino acids. As DNA, the CDR3 is TGTGCCAGCAGAAGTGCTGGCGGGGGGGTGAAAGATACGCAGTATTTT. Its translation: CASRSAGGGVKDTQYF. The full variable domain, in which reference TRBV5-4 and TRBJ2-3 provide the parts outside the CDR3, is ETGVTQSPTHLIKTRGQQVTLRCSSQSGHNTVSWYQQALGQGPQFIFQYYREEENGRGNFPPRFSGLQFPNYSSELNVNALELDDSALYLCASRSAGGGVKDTQYFGPGTRLTVL.

The CDR3 sequence: CASSLARQLNTIYF. The CDR3, as DNA: TGTGCCAGCAGTTTAGCGAGGCAGCTAAACACCATATATTTT. The chain employs TRBV28 and TRBJ1-3; no firm D call. The ends were cut back, 2 bases at V and 6 bases at J, with 11 bases in the middle. The CDR3 consists of 14 residues. Germline CDR1 is MDHEN and CDR2 is SYDVKM. Looking up the rest from reference TRBV28 and TRBJ1-3 gives the full variable domain: DVKVTQSSRYLVKRTGEKVFLECVQDMDHENMFWYRQDPGLGLRLIYFSYDVKMKEKGDIPEGYSVSREKKERFSLILESASTNQTSMYLCASSLARQLNTIYFGEGSWLTVV.

The chain uses TRBV7-9 and TRBJ1-4, with 8 bases aligning to TRBD1. CDR3 size: 19 residues. Germline V gives CDR1 SEHNR, CDR2 FQNEAQ (reference sequence). J gave up 7 bases and V 5 bases, and 21 bases lay outside the gene matches. The CDR3 DNA is TGTGCCAGCAGCACCGACAGGGGCGGAAAGGGTAGAATGGGTGAAAAACTGTTTTTT. This encodes CASSTDRGGKGRMGEKLFF.

This clone was detected only once. This chain joins TRBV9 and TRBJ2-3; TRBD2 matches 7 bases. Germline V gene lookup returns CDR1 SGDLS and CDR2 YYNGEE. V lost 0 bases, J lost 1 base, and 11 bases stayed unmatched. This CDR3 contains 18 residues. In nucleotides, the CDR3 is TGTGCCAGCAGCGTAGAATGGTTGTCGGGAGGACGCACAGATACGCAGTATTTT. Its translation: CASSVEWLSGGRTDTQYF.

V is TRBV7-2 and J is TRBJ1-1, with a weak D call TRBD1 (5 bases). Germline assignment: CDR1 SGHTA and CDR2 FQGNSA. Trimming shortened V by 0 bases and J by 3 bases, and 5 bases separated the two germline ends. The CDR3 has 13 amino acids. The CDR3 is CASSLATDTEAFF. The CDR3 bases are TGTGCCAGCAGCTTAGCGACAGACACTGAAGCTTTCTTT.

This sequence joins TRBV5-1 and TRBJ2-1, with 11 nucleotides matching TRBD2. The CDR3 sequence is 15 residues long. V lost 4 bases, J lost 5 bases, and 5 bases stayed unmatched. Germline V gene data show CDR1 as SGHRS and CDR2 as YFSETQ. The CDR3 loop reads CASSILAGANNEQFF. Here the CDR3 DNA reads TGCGCCAGCAGCATACTAGCGGGGGCCAACAATGAGCAGTTCTTC. The full variable domain, with the rest looked up from reference TRBV5-1 and TRBJ2-1, is KAGVTQTPRYLIKTRGQQVTLSCSPISGHRSVSWYQQTPGQGLQFLFEYFSETQRNKGNFPGRFSGRQFSNSRSEMNVSTLELGDSALYLCASSILAGANNEQFFGPGTRLTVL.

The rearrangement uses TRBV7-2 and TRBJ2-5; D is possibly TRBD1 (5 bases). Per the germline V gene, CDR1 is SGHTA and CDR2 is FQGNSA. This CDR3 comprises 12 residues. The V gene lost 0 bases and the J gene lost 14 bases, with 13 bases spanning the gap. CDR3 protein: CASSLAGQTTYF. CDR3 coding DNA: TGTGCCAGCAGCTTAGCGGGGCAGACCACTTACTTC.

In this sample, this clone turned up once. The chain has TRBV9 and TRBJ2-1; TRBD2 agrees at 8 bases. The junction had 5 bases not matched to a gene; V was cut back by 0 bases and J by 6 bases. This CDR3 region has 15 residues. The germline V gene encodes CDR1 SGDLS and CDR2 YYNGEE. The chain's CDR3 is CASSVETSGANEQFF. CDR3 nucleotide sequence: TGTGCCAGCAGCGTAGAAACTAGCGGAGCCAATGAGCAGTTCTTC. Full variable domain (outside the CDR3, taken from reference TRBV9 and TRBJ2-1): DSGVTQTPKHLITATGQRVTLRCSPRSGDLSVYWYQQSLDQGLQFLIQYYNGEERAKGNILERFSAQQFPDLHSELNLSSLELGDSALYFCASSVETSGANEQFFGPGTRLTVL.

The chain couples TRBV7-2 to TRBJ2-5; 8 bases agree with TRBD2. In germline, CDR1 is SGHTA, CDR2 FQGNSA. There are 14 residues in the CDR3. After removal of 5 bases from V and 4 bases from J, the junction contained 6 bases not matched to a gene. The CDR3 DNA is TGTGCCAGCAGCCCGGGACTAGGGGGAGAGACCCAGTACTTC. Protein product: CASSPGLGGETQYF. Looking up the rest from reference TRBV7-2 and TRBJ2-5 gives the full variable domain: GAGVSQSPSNKVTEKGKDVELRCDPISGHTALYWYRQSLGQGLEFLIYFQGNSAPDKSGLPSDRFSAERTGGSVSTLTIQRTQQEDSAVYLCASSPGLGGETQYFGPGTRLLVL.

The chain couples TRBV7-8 to TRBJ1-6; 10 bases line up with TRBD1. Germline V gives CDR1 SGHVS, CDR2 FQNEAQ. V was clipped by 5 bases and J by 6 bases; unmatched bases: 10. This CDR3 comprises 17 residues. CDR3 sequence reads: CASSNRGTGVGNSPLHF. CDR3 coding DNA: TGTGCCAGCAGCAATAGGGGGACAGGGGTAGGTAATTCACCCCTCCACTTT.

This chain uses TRBV5-1 with TRBJ2-2, with 13 bases fitting TRBD2. This CDR3 is built from 15 residues. V trimming: 4 bases; J trimming: 5 bases; junction bases outside the gene matches: 2. Per the germline V gene, CDR1 is SGHRS and CDR2 is YFSETQ. In nucleotides, the CDR3 is TGCGCCAGCAGCCCGGGACTAGCGGGGACCGGGGAGCTGTTTTTT. It translates to CASSPGLAGTGELFF. Looking up the rest from reference TRBV5-1 and TRBJ2-2 gives the full variable domain: KAGVTQTPRYLIKTRGQQVTLSCSPISGHRSVSWYQQTPGQGLQFLFEYFSETQRNKGNFPGRFSGRQFSNSRSEMNVSTLELGDSALYLCASSPGLAGTGELFFGEGSRLTVL.

V is TRBV7-2 and J is TRBJ1-6; TRBD1 aligns across 7 bases. CDR1 is SGHTA and CDR2 is FQGNSA in the germline V gene. This CDR3 comprises 16 residues. Losses at the gene ends were 1 base for V and 9 bases for J; bases not matched to a gene: 9. DNA of the CDR3: TGTGCCAGCAGCTTAGGGACAGGCTCCATAGCTTCACCCCTCCACTTT. Protein sequence: CASSLGTGSIASPLHF. The full variable domain, with the rest looked up from reference TRBV7-2 and TRBJ1-6, is GAGVSQSPSNKVTEKGKDVELRCDPISGHTALYWYRQSLGQGLEFLIYFQGNSAPDKSGLPSDRFSAERTGGSVSTLTIQRTQQEDSAVYLCASSLGTGSIASPLHFGNGTRLTVT.

The chain recombines TRBV6-2 or TRBV6-3 with TRBJ2-5, with TRBD2 as a possible D gene (5 bases). V shed 3 bases and J shed 7 bases, with 15 bases lying between them. The CDR3 loop spans 14 amino acids. CDR1 MNHEY and CDR2 SVGEGT come from the germline V gene. The CDR3 spells CASSYNHGVVTQYF. CDR3 sequence (DNA): TGTGCCAGCAGTTATAATCACGGGGTGGTGACCCAGTACTTC.

The chain uses TRBV30 and TRBJ1-5; D gene unclear. CDR1 is GTSNPN and CDR2 is SVGIG in the germline V gene (reference sequence). This CDR3 has 14 amino acids. V was shortened by 4 bases and J by 2 bases, with 12 bases between the two germline ends. CDR3 in amino acids: CAWTVRRGNQPQHF. The CDR3 DNA is TGTGCCTGGACGGTCCGGCGGGGCAATCAGCCCCAGCATTTT.

J is TRBJ2-7 and V is TRBV20-1, with 7 bases lining up with TRBD1. Unmatched junction bases numbered 4, after V lost 3 bases and J lost 2 bases. The CDR3 totals 13 residues. CDR1 DFQATT and CDR2 SNEGSKA come from the germline V gene (reference sequence). The CDR3 protein is CSASGDRPYEQYV. The CDR3 region has the DNA TGCAGTGCTAGTGGGGACAGACCCTACGAGCAGTACGTC.

The genes are TRBV7-3 and TRBJ2-5, with D possibly TRBD2 on 6 matching bases. V lost 5 bases to trimming and J lost 5 bases, with 15 bases between them. CDR1 SGHTA and CDR2 FQGTGA come from the germline V gene. The CDR3 contains 14 residues. This CDR3 reads CASSVGLSGETQYF. The CDR3 nucleotides read TGTGCCAGCAGCGTCGGACTATCTGGGGAGACCCAGTACTTC.

The J gene is TRBJ1-1, the V gene TRBV6-4; D remains ambiguous. CDR3 size: 13 residues. The germline CDR1 and CDR2 sequences are MRHNA and SNTAGT. Trimming stripped 5 bases from V and 5 bases from J, with 12 bases between. The CDR3 DNA is TGTGCCAGCAGTCTTACCCGGGGTACTGAAGCTTTCTTT. Protein sequence: CASSLTRGTEAFF.

The chain has TRBV27 and TRBJ2-3, with D perhaps matching TRBD1 (7 bases). Trimming pared 8 bases from V and 5 bases from J, leaving 26 bases between. Germline values: CDR1 MNHEY, CDR2 SMNVEV (reference sequence). The CDR3 extends over 17 amino acids. Here the CDR3 DNA reads TGTGCCAGCTCCCTCCGACAGGGATCCATGGGGGGAGATACGCAGTATTTT. As protein: CASSLRQGSMGGDTQYF.

The V call is TRBV28, the J call TRBJ1-1; D unresolved. The germline V and J ends were trimmed by 10 bases and 1 base, with 13 bases remaining between them. Germline V CDR1 and CDR2: MDHEN, SYDVKM. This CDR3 has 13 residues. The CDR3 loop reads CAIRGVPNTEAFF. Here the CDR3 DNA reads TGTGCCATCCGGGGAGTACCGAACACTGAAGCTTTCTTT.